The 17 T cell receptor beta chains below come from one sample, sequenced in a study of OX40 agonist ivuxolimab in advanced cancers. The method was immunoSEQ multiplex PCR; TCRdb's version includes in-frame clones alone and lacks a portion of them. Of approximately 27,000 clones in the sample, around three quarters are singletons; the top ten hold 15%. The sequenced sample was CD4+ or CD8+ T cells sorted from blood, obtained in a trial of the OX40 agonist ivuxolimab. The source is an adult with an advanced solid tumor such as melanoma, head and neck, liver or kidney cancer.

The V gene is TRBV7-2, the J gene TRBJ1-1; no clear D. The germline V gene encodes CDR1 SGHTA and CDR2 FQGNSA. Deletions cut 5 bases from V and 4 bases from J, with 11 bases between. This CDR3 comprises 13 residues. For the CDR3, the DNA is TGTGCCAGCAGCCCGACCGTGGGCACTGAAGCTTTCTTT. Translation gives CASSPTVGTEAFF.

V usage is TRBV5-8 and J usage is TRBJ2-1; 15 bases fit TRBD2. With V trimmed by 4 bases and J by 8 bases, 19 bases remained unmatched. CDR3 length equals 20 residues. Germline V gives CDR1 SGHTS, CDR2 YDEGEE. The CDR3 DNA is TGTGCCAGCAGCCATCCTCCCGGGACTAGCGGGGGGATGAAAAGGGATGAGCAGTTCTTC. Its translation: CASSHPPGTSGGMKRDEQFF.

This clone appeared a few times. This chain connects TRBV19 to TRBJ1-5, with D perhaps TRBD1 (6 bases). Trimming stripped 11 bases from V and 0 bases from J, with 11 bases between. This CDR3 has 13 amino acids. The germline gives CDR1 LNHDA, CDR2 SQIVND (reference sequence). CDR3 loop: CAANRDSNQPQHF. CDR3 nucleotide sequence: TGTGCCGCTAACAGGGATAGCAATCAGCCCCAGCATTTT.

V usage is TRBV27 and J usage is TRBJ2-3; TRBD2 matches 10 bases. The CDR3 covers 16 residues. Germline V CDR1 and CDR2: MNHEY, SMNVEV (reference sequence). J lost 3 bases, V lost 4 bases, and 7 bases had no gene match. The CDR3 nucleotides are TGTGCCAGCAGTTCCGCCCTAGCGGGGGCGACAGATACGCAGTATTTT. It yields the protein CASSSALAGATDTQYF.

The chain couples TRBV7-9 to TRBJ2-7; 7 positions match TRBD1. The CDR3 length is 15 residues. The germline CDR1 and CDR2 sequences are SEHNR and FQNEAQ (reference sequence). V gave up 2 bases and J gave up 2 bases; unmatched junction bases: 6. CDR3 sequence: CASSLLPGQTYEQYF. In DNA, the CDR3 is TGTGCCAGCAGCTTACTACCGGGACAGACCTACGAGCAGTACTTC.

This rearrangement joins TRBV6-5 to TRBJ2-1; 14 nucleotides line up with TRBD2. The CDR3 sequence is 15 residues long. Trimming took 3 bases from V and 14 from J; bases not matched to a gene: 9. Germline V gives CDR1 MNHEY, CDR2 SVGAGI. CDR3 in amino acids: CASSYGTSGGQTEFF. The CDR3, as DNA: TGTGCCAGCAGTTATGGGACTAGCGGGGGACAAACAGAGTTCTTC.

V gene TRBV5-6 combines with J gene TRBJ1-5; no reliable D call. Germline CDR1 and CDR2: SGHDT and YYEEEE. This CDR3 region has 16 residues. V lost 3 bases and J 4 bases, leaving 17 bases between the germline ends. The CDR3 loop is CASSWGHQRENQPQHF. The CDR3 DNA reads as TGTGCCAGCAGCTGGGGTCACCAAAGAGAAAATCAGCCCCAGCATTTT.

The chain combines TRBV2 with TRBJ1-1, with a possible D match to TRBD1 (5 bases). With 2 bases removed from V and 4 bases from J, the gap between germline ends came to 8 bases. CDR3 size: 13 residues. The germline V gene encodes CDR1 SNHLY and CDR2 FYNNEI. CDR3 sequence reads: CASSESGFTEAFF. CDR3 sequence (DNA): TGTGCCAGCAGTGAATCAGGGTTCACTGAAGCTTTCTTT.

The chain employs TRBV6-1 and TRBJ1-2; D unresolved. Per germline, CDR1 MNHNS and CDR2 SASEGT. This CDR3 spans 12 amino acids. V was clipped by 1 base and J by 11 bases, with 11 bases between them. The DNA for the CDR3 is TGTGCCAGCAGTGAAGTAAACAAGGGATACACCTTC. Encoded protein: CASSEVNKGYTF.

This chain uses TRBV5-6 with TRBJ1-2, with D unresolved. Germline-derived CDR1 and CDR2 are SGHDT and YYEEEE. This CDR3 has 14 residues. The ends were cut back, 1 base at V and 0 bases at J, with 7 bases in the middle. CDR3 DNA sequence: TGTGCCAGCAGCTTGAGCTACTCTAACTATGGCTACACCTTC. Translation gives CASSLSYSNYGYTF.

The J gene is TRBJ2-1, the V gene TRBV25-1; 9 bases agree with TRBD1. CDR1 is MGHDK, CDR2 SYGVNS, per germline. The CDR3 has 15 residues. J lost 7 bases, V lost 2 bases, and 6 bases had no gene match. The CDR3, as DNA: TGTGCCAGCAGTGAACCGGGACAGGGTGTGAATGAGCAGTTCTTC. It translates to CASSEPGQGVNEQFF.

The rearrangement joins TRBV11-2 to TRBJ2-3; TRBD1 is a possible D gene (5 bases). The length of the CDR3 is 14 residues. The germline V and J ends were trimmed by 1 base and 2 bases, with 7 bases remaining between them. From germline, CDR1 is SGHAT and CDR2 FQNNGV. This CDR3 reads CASSLVTDTDTQYF. The CDR3 DNA reads TGTGCCAGCAGCTTAGTGACAGACACAGATACGCAGTATTTT.

The chain links TRBV5-4 to TRBJ2-7; 10 bases agree with TRBD2. Germline V lookup: CDR1 SGHNT, CDR2 YYREEE (reference sequence). The ends lost 4 bases at V and 1 base at J; junction bases unmatched: 8. The CDR3 runs 16 residues. This CDR3 is CASSRWGLAISYEQYF. The CDR3 nucleotides are TGTGCCAGCAGCCGGTGGGGACTAGCGATATCCTACGAGCAGTACTTC.

The rearrangement uses TRBV6-6 and TRBJ2-3, with no clear D. CDR1 is MNHNY, CDR2 SVGAGI, per germline (reference sequence). This CDR3 is built from 12 residues. The V gene lost 0 bases and the J gene lost 5 bases, with 3 bases spanning the gap. The chain's CDR3 is CASSYSGDTQYF. The CDR3 DNA follows: TGTGCCAGCAGTTACTCTGGAGATACGCAGTATTTT.

V and J are TRBV7-6 and TRBJ2-2, with unresolved D. Germline V gene sequence: CDR1 SGHVS, CDR2 FNYEAQ. The V end lost 5 bases, the J end lost 3 bases, and 4 bases lay between the germline ends. The CDR3 is made up of 12 amino acids. The CDR3, as DNA: TGTGCCAGCAGCCCATACACCGGGGAGCTGTTTTTT. Protein product: CASSPYTGELFF.

This clone was counted once. The chain joins TRBV18 to TRBJ1-1, with D maybe TRBD1 (6 bases). Trimming removed 9 bases from V and 1 base from J, with 15 bases in between. The CDR3 extends over 14 amino acids. Germline-derived CDR1 and CDR2 are KGHSH and LQKENI. The CDR3 reads CASFDGGANTEAFF. DNA for the CDR3: TGTGCCAGTTTTGACGGGGGGGCGAACACTGAAGCTTTCTTT.

V usage is TRBV29-1 and J usage is TRBJ2-7; D is unclear. CDR1 is SQVTM, CDR2 ANQGSEA, per germline. V lost 0 bases to trimming and J lost 1 base, with 7 bases between them. The CDR3 is made up of 13 amino acids. CDR3 loop: CSVEDRSSYEQYF. The CDR3 DNA follows: TGCAGCGTTGAAGACAGGAGTTCCTACGAGCAGTACTTC.